This paragraph covers one T cell receptor beta chain sequence. Its antigen is not known. Profiling relied on immunoSEQ multiplex PCR, and the TCRdb table lists in-frame clones only, not all of them. There are around 25,000 clones in the sample; 78% occur only once, and approximately 15% lies in the top ten. The unexposed donors gave CD4+ T cells in about 2011-2018, prior to COVID-19. Isolation of CD4+ T cells took place after about eleven days in culture. This record comes from a study of CD4 T cells in relation to SARS-CoV-2 and coronaviruses. Looking at the study overall: ViraFEST: approximately eleven-day antigen culture of PBMCs, then TCR beta CDR3 sequencing. Negative control cultures got HIV-1 Nef peptides or no peptide.

CDR1 and CDR2 (germline): SGHRS, YFSETQ. V was shortened by 4 bases and J by 2 bases, with 22 bases between the two germline ends. The CDR3 sequence is 17 residues long. This sequence joins TRBV5-1 and TRBJ2-7, with D tentatively TRBD1 (6 bases). The clonotype comes from a human donor in good health. The specimen sequenced was CD4+ T cells from PBMCs, cultured in vitro. DNA of the CDR3: TGCGCCAGCAGCCCTACGTCCGGGACACTCACACCCTACGAGCAGTACTTC. It translates to CASSPTSGTLTPYEQYF.